These 5 T cell receptor beta chains came from one sample sequenced in a study of vaccination and CD4 T cells after COVID-19. Indicated treatment: roughly 10-day PBMC culture with coronavirus spike peptide pools or control peptides (ViraFEST assay). With the Oncomine TCR Beta short-read assay, DNA from cultured CD4+ T cells was sequenced. TCRdb re-analysed the PCR reads in MiXCR, keeping a single row per CDR3 protein. The data hold more than 14,000 distinct CDR3 sequences, with roughly 50% observed a single time. Their recognized antigens are unknown. Sequenced sample: CD4+ T cells from blood, cultured in vitro. These receptors were taken from a human donor who had recovered from COVID-19.

This clonotype was counted a few times. V gene TRBV6-1 combines with J gene TRBJ2-2; no firm D call. The CDR3 has 17 amino acids. Germline V lookup: CDR1 MNHNS, CDR2 SASEGT. The germline V and J ends were trimmed by 4 bases and 1 base, with 16 bases remaining between them. The CDR3: CASSAPSSSMNTGELFF. Here the CDR3 DNA reads TGTGCCAGCAGTGCCCCCTCCTCTTCGATGAACACCGGGGAGCTGTTTTTT.

This chain uses TRBV28 with TRBJ1-1; D not resolved. Trimming took 5 bases from V and 9 from J, leaving 10 bases between them. The CDR3 sequence is 11 residues long. Germline V lookup: CDR1 MDHEN, CDR2 SYDVKM. This CDR3 reads CASSTTSKAFF. CDR3 DNA sequence: TGTGCCAGCAGTACGACCTCTAAAGCTTTCTTT.

V is TRBV11-1 and J is TRBJ2-2; possible D gene TRBD2, 6 bases. Between the trimmed V and J ends, which lost 3 bases and 4 bases, there was a span of 12 bases. CDR1 and CDR2 (germline): SGHAT, FQDESV (reference sequence). This CDR3 is built from 15 residues. The CDR3 sequence: CASSFRDLGTGELFF. DNA of the CDR3: TGTGCCAGCAGCTTTAGGGACTTAGGCACCGGGGAGCTGTTTTTT.

By share, this clonotype ranks as medium-sized. The chain joins TRBV7-9 to TRBJ1-2; 7 nucleotides agree with TRBD1. CDR1 and CDR2 (germline): SEHNR, FQNEAQ (reference sequence). The CDR3 loop spans 15 amino acids. Losses at the gene ends were 4 bases for V and 4 bases for J; bases not matched to a gene: 9. CDR3 protein: CASSSLDREGYGYTF. The CDR3 DNA reads TGTGCCAGCAGCTCGCTAGACAGGGAAGGCTATGGCTACACCTTC.

This clonotype has just a few counts. The chain carries TRBV6-5 and TRBJ1-1; 7 nucleotides agree with TRBD1. This CDR3 spans 14 amino acids. CDR1 MNHEY and CDR2 SVGAGI come from the germline V gene. V shed 0 bases and J 5 bases; nucleotides not matched to a gene: 3. The CDR3 loop is CASSYSRGLTEAFF. The DNA for the CDR3 is TGTGCCAGCAGTTACTCGAGGGGGCTGACTGAAGCTTTCTTT.